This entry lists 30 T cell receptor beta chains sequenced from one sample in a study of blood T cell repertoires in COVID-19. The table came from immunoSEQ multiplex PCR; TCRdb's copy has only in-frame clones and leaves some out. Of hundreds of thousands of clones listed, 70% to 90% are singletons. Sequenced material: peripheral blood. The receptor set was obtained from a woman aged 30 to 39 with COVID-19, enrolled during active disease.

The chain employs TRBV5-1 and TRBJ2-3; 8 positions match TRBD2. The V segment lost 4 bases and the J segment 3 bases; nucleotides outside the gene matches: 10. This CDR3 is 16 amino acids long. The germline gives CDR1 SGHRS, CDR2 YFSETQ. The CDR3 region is CASSRPAGEGTDTQYF. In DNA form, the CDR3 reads TGCGCCAGCAGCCGCCCAGCGGGGGAGGGGACAGATACGCAGTATTTT.

The CDR3, as DNA: TGCGCCAGCAGCCAATACCACCCAGGCAGTTCCTACGAGCAGTACTTC. Translating it yields CASSQYHPGSSYEQYF. The chain couples TRBV4-3 to TRBJ2-7; D unresolved. Germline CDR1 LGHNA, CDR2 YSLEER. V lost 2 bases and J 1 base, leaving 15 bases between the germline ends. This CDR3 has 16 residues.

The CDR3 DNA reads as TGTGCCAGCAGTTGGCAGGGGGTGGGAGGAAACACCATATATTTT. Its translation: CASSWQGVGGNTIYF. This rearrangement joins TRBV28 to TRBJ1-3; 7 bases agree with TRBD1. Trimming took 4 bases from V and 4 from J; bases not matched to a gene: 7. Germline lookup yields CDR1 MDHEN and CDR2 SYDVKM. The CDR3 extends over 15 amino acids.

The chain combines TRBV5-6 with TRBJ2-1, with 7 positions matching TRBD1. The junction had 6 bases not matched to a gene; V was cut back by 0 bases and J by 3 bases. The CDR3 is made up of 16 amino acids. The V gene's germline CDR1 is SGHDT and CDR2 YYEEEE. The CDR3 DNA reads TGTGCCAGCAGCTTGGGACAGGGTAACAGCTACAATGAGCAGTTCTTC. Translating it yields CASSLGQGNSYNEQFF.

This CDR3 reads CAISGKQGDEQYF. The CDR3 nucleotides are TGTGCCATCAGTGGCAAACAGGGGGACGAGCAGTACTTC. This sequence joins TRBV10-3 and TRBJ2-7; TRBD1 agrees at 8 bases. Looked up from germline, CDR1 is ENHRY and CDR2 is SYGVKD. This CDR3 is 13 amino acids long. Trimming cost V 4 bases and J 5 bases; bases outside gene matches: 4.

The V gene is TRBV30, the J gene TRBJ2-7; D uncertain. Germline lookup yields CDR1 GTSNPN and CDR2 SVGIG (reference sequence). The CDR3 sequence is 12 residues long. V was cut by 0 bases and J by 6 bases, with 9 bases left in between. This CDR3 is CAWSVQGGEQYV. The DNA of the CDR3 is TGTGCCTGGAGTGTACAAGGCGGCGAGCAGTACGTC.

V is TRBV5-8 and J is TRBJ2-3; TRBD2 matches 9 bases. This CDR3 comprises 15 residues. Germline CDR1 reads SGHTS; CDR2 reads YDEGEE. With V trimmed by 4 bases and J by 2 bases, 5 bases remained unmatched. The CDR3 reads CASSPGLANTDTQYF. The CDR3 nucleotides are TGTGCCAGCAGCCCGGGACTAGCCAACACAGATACGCAGTATTTT.

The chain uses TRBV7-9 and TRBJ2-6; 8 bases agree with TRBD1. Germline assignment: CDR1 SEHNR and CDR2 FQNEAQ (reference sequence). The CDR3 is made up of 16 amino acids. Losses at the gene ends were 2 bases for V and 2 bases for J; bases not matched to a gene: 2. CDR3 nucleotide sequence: TGTGCCAGCAGCTTAACAGGGGGGCCTGGGGCCAACGTCCTGACTTTC. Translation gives CASSLTGGPGANVLTF.

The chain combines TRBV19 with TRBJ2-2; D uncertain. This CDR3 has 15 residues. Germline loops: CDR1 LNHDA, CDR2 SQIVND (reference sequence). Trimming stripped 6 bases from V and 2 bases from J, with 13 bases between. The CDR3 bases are TGTGCCAGTAGCAACTATGGCAGCAACACCGGGGAGCTGTTTTTT. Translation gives CASSNYGSNTGELFF.

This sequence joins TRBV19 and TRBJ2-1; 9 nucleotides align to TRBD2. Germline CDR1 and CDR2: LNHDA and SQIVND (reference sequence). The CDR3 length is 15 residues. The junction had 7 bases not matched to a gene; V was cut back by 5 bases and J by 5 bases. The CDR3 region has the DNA TGTGCCAGTAGTTACGCGGGAGGGCTAAACAATGAGCAGTTCTTC. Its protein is CASSYAGGLNNEQFF.

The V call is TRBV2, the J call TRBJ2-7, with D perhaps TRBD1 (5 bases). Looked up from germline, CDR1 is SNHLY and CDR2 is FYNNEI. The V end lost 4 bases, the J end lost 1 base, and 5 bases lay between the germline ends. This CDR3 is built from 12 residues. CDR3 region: CASSGQSYEQYV. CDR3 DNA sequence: TGTGCCAGCAGTGGACAGTCCTACGAGCAGTACGTC.

In DNA, the CDR3 is TGTGCCAGCAGCCCGGGACTCTGGGATACTGACTCCTACGAGCAGTACTTC. Translation gives CASSPGLWDTDSYEQYF. The J gene is TRBJ2-7, the V gene TRBV7-9; TRBD2 might be the D (6 bases). V was shortened by 5 bases and J by 0 bases, with 20 bases between the two germline ends. This CDR3 region has 17 residues. In germline, CDR1 is SEHNR, CDR2 FQNEAQ (reference sequence).

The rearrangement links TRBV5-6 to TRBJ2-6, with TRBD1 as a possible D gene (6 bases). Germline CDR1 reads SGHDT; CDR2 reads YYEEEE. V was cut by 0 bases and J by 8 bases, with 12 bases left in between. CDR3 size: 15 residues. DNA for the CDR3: TGTGCCAGCAGCTTGGGCAGGGGTGTGACCAACGTCCTGACTTTC. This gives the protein CASSLGRGVTNVLTF.

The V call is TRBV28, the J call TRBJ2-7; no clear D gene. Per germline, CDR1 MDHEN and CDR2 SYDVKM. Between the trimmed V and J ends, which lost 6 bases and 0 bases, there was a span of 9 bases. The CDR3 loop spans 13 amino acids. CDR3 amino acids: CASRPGGSYEQYF. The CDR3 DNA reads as TGTGCCAGCAGGCCCGGCGGCTCCTACGAGCAGTACTTC.

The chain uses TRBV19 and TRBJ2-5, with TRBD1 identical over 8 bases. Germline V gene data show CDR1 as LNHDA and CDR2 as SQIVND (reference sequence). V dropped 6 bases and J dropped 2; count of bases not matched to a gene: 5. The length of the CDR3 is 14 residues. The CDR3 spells CASRLGQGQETQYF. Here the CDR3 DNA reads TGTGCCAGTAGGCTCGGACAGGGACAAGAGACCCAGTACTTC.

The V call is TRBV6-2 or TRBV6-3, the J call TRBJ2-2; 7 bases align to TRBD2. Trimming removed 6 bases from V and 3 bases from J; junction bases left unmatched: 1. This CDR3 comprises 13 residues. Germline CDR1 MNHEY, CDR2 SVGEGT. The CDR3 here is CASSREDTGELFF. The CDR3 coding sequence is TGTGCCAGCAGCCGGGAGGACACCGGGGAGCTGTTTTTT.

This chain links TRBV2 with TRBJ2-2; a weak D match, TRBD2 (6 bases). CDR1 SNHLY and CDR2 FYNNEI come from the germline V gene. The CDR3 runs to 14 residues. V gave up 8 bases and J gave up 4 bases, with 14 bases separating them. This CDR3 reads CASLKEGITGELFF. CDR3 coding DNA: TGTGCCAGCCTCAAGGAGGGAATCACCGGGGAGCTGTTTTTT.

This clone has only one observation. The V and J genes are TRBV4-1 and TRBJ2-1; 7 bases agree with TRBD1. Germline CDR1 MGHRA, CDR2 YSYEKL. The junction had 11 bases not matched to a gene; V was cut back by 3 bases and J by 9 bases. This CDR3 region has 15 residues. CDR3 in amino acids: CASSQPRQGSGEQFF. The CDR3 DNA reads TGCGCCAGCAGCCAGCCAAGACAGGGATCGGGTGAGCAGTTCTTC.

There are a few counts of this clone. In DNA form, the CDR3 reads TGCGCCAGCAGCCCGGGACAGGGCGACTACGAGCAGTACTTC. This encodes CASSPGQGDYEQYF. The chain carries TRBV4-1 and TRBJ2-7, with 9 bases aligning to TRBD1. Germline V lookup: CDR1 MGHRA, CDR2 YSYEKL. The length of the CDR3 is 14 residues. V trimming: 4 bases; J trimming: 3 bases; junction bases outside the gene matches: 4.

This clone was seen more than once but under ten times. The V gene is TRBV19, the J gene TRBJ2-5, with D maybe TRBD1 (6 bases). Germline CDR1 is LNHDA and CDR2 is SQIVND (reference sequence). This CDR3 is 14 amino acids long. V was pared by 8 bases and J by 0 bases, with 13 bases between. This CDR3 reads CASAPPGDQETQYF. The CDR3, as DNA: TGTGCCAGTGCCCCTCCAGGGGACCAAGAGACCCAGTACTTC.

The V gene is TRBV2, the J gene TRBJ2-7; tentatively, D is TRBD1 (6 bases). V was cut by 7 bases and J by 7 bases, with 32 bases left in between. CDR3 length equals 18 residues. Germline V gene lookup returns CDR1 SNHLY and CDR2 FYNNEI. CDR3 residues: CASTVGGNRGYLVREQYV. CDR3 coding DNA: TGTGCCAGCACCGTAGGAGGTAATAGGGGGTACCTGGTGAGGGAGCAGTACGTC.

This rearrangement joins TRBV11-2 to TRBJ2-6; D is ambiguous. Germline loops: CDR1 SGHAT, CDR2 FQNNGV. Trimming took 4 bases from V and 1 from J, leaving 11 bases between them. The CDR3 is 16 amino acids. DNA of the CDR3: TGTGCCAGCAGCTCCCGAAGCTTATCTGGGGCCAACGTCCTGACTTTC. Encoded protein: CASSSRSLSGANVLTF.

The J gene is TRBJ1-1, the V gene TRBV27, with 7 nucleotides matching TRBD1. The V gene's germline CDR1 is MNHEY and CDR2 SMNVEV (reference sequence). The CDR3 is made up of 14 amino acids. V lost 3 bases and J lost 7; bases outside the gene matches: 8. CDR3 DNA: TGTGCCAGCAGTTTGACAGGGAACTCCGGTGAAGCTTTCTTT. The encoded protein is CASSLTGNSGEAFF.

CDR3 sequence: CASSPGTGPNTEAFF. The CDR3 DNA follows: TGTGCCAGCAGCCCCGGGACAGGCCCGAACACTGAAGCTTTCTTT. This sequence joins TRBV7-9 and TRBJ1-1; 8 nucleotides match TRBD1. Per the germline V gene, CDR1 is SEHNR and CDR2 is FQNEAQ (reference sequence). The CDR3 has 15 residues. After removal of 5 bases from V and 1 base from J, the junction contained 6 bases not matched to a gene.

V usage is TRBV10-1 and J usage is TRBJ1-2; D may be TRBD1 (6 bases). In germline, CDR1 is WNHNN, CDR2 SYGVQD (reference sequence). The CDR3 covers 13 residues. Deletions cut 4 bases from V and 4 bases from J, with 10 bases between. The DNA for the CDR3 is TGCGCCAGCAGTGCGACAGGACCCTATGGCTACACCTTC. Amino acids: CASSATGPYGYTF.

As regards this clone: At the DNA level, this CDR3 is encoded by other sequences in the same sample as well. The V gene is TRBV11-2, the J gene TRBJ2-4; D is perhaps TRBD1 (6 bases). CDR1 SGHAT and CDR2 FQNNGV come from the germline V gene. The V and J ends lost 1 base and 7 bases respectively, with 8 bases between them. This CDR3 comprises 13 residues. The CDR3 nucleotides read TGTGCCAGCAGCTTAGCAGGGGAGAACATTCAGTACTTC. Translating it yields CASSLAGENIQYF.

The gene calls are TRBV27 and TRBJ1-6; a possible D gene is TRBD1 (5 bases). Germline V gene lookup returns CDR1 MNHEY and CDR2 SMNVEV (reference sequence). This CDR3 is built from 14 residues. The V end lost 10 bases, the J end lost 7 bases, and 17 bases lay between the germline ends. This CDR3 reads CATLRGGGNSPLHF. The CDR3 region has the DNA TGTGCCACCTTACGGGGGGGAGGGAATTCACCCCTCCACTTT.

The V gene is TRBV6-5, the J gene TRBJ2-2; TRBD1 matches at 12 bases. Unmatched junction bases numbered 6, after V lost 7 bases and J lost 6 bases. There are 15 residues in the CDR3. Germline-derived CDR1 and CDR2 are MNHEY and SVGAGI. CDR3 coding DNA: TGTGCCAGCACTGGGACAGGGGGCAATTCCGGGGAGCTGTTTTTT. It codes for CASTGTGGNSGELFF.

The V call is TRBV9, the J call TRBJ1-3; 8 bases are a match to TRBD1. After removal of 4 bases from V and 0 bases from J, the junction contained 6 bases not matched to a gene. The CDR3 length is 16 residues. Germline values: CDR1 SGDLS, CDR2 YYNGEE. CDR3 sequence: CASSLQDRGSGNTIYF. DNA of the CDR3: TGTGCCAGCAGCCTACAAGACAGGGGCTCTGGAAACACCATATATTTT.

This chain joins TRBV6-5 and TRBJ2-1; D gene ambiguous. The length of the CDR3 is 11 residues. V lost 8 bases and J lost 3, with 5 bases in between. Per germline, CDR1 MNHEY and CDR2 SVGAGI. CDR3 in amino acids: CASGLYNEQFF. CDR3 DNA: TGTGCCAGCGGGCTCTACAATGAGCAGTTCTTC.